This T cell receptor (beta chain) was recorded in a study of T-cell memory formation after mild COVID-19. Study details: TCR clusters showed largely donor specificity. General observations from the study: Pre-infection memory harbored some responding clones, suggesting cross-reactive memory joined. For second-wave clones that peaked at day 37, SARS-CoV-2 specificity went unverified.

Constant-segment-primed 5'RACE gave TCR alpha and TCR beta cDNA libraries with sample barcodes and UMIs. TCRdb reprocessed the 5' RACE reads via MiXCR and lists one record per CDR3 protein. Altogether 200,000 to 250,000 distinct CDR3 sequences are present, less than 20% being singletons, with the ten largest covering around 2.2%. Germline CDR1 is SGHTA and CDR2 is FQGTGA. The CDR3 totals 15 residues. V was trimmed by 4 bases and J by 8 bases, leaving 21 bases between them. As to this clonotype: Its antigen is unknown.

Input material: PBMCs or a T cell subset sorted from them (not recorded which). The origin of this receptor is an adult woman who had mild COVID-19 (a few samples of this study predate the infection). Cell type and time point are not known. This chain uses TRBV7-3 with TRBJ2-7; D ambiguous. The chain's CDR3 is CASSSYNSPLEKQYF. CDR3 coding DNA: TGTGCCAGCAGCTCCTACAATTCGCCGCTAGAAAAGCAGTACTTC. Combining the CDR3 with reference TRBV7-3 and TRBJ2-7 gives the whole variable domain GAGVSQTPSNKVTEKGKYVELRCDPISGHTALYWYRQSLGQGPEFLIYFQGTGAADDSGLPNDRFFAVRPEGSVSTLKIQRTERGDSAVYLCASSSYNSPLEKQYFGPGTRLTVT.